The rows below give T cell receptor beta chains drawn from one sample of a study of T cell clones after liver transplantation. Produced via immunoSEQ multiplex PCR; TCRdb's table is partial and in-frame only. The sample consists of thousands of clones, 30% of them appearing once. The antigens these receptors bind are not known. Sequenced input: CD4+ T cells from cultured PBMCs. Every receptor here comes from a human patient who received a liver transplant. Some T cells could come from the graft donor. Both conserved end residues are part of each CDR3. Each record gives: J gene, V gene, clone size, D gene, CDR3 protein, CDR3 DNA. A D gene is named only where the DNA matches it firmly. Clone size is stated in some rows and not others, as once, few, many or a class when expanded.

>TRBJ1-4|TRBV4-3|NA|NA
CASSQSMARWTEKLFF
TGCGCCAGCAGCCAAAGCATGGCGCGTTGGACCGAGAAACTGTTTTTT
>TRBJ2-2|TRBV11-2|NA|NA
CASSADSAANTGELFF
TGTGCCAGCAGCGCGGACAGCGCCGCGAACACCGGGGAGCTGTTTTTT
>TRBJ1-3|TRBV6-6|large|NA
CASFDNLSGNTIYF
TGTGCCAGCTTTGACAACCTCTCTGGAAACACCATATATTTT
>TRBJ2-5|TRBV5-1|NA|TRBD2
CASSSGLAGGGETQYF
TGCGCCAGCAGCTCGGGACTAGCGGGAGGCGGCGAGACCCAGTACTTC
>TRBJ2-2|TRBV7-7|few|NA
CASSFRGNTGELFF
TGTGCCAGCAGCTTTAGGGGAAACACCGGGGAGCTGTTTTTT
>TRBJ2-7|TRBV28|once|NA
CASSPGAGLVHEQYF
TGTGCCAGCAGTCCAGGGGCAGGTTTGGTCCACGAGCAGTACTTC
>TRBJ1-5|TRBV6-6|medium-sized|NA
CASRPPGSSGQPQHF
TGTGCCAGCAGGCCCCCGGGCTCCTCGGGGCAGCCCCAGCATTTT
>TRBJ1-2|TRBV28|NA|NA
CASTPAGAVGYTF
TGTGCCAGCACCCCCGCAGGGGCGGTAGGCTACACCTTC
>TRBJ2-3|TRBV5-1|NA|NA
CASSIHTDTQYF
TGCGCCAGCAGCATCCACACGGATACGCAGTATTTT
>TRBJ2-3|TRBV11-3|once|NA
CASSFGGSVDTQYF
TGTGCCAGCAGCTTCGGAGGGAGTGTAGATACGCAGTATTTT
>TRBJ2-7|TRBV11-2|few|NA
CASSPIDRSPQSVSYEQYF
TGTGCCAGCAGCCCTATAGACAGGAGTCCTCAATCGGTCTCCTACGAGCAGTACTTC
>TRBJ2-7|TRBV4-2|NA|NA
CASSSPDYYEQYF
TGTGCCAGCAGCTCGCCGGACTATTACGAGCAGTACTTC
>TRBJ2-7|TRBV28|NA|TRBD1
CASSGTSWDSYEQYF
TGTGCCAGCAGTGGAACCTCCTGGGACAGCTACGAGCAGTACTTC
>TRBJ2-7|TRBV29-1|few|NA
CSVAANTYEQYF
TGCAGCGTTGCCGCAAACACCTACGAGCAGTACTTC
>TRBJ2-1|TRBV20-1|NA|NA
CSAERNEQFF
TGCAGTGCTGAGAGGAATGAGCAGTTCTTC
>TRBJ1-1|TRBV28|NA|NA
CASSLFARQEAFF
TGTGCCAGCAGTTTATTTGCGCGTCAGGAAGCTTTCTTT
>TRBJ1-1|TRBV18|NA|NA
CASSPRGGNTEAFF
TGTGCCAGCTCACCACGGGGGGGGAACACTGAAGCTTTCTTT
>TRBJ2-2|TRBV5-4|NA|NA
CASSRGLPRGELFF
TGTGCCAGCAGCCGGGGCCTTCCCAGGGGGGAGCTGTTTTTT
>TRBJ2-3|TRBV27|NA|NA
CASSALAADTQYF
TGTGCCAGCAGTGCACTAGCTGCAGATACGCAGTATTTT
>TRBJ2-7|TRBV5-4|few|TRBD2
CASSLGLAGSYEQYF
TGTGCCAGCAGCTTGGGCCTAGCGGGCTCCTACGAGCAGTACTTC
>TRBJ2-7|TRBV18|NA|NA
CASSSRSLLGEQYF
TGTGCCAGCTCCTCGAGGAGCCTTTTGGGGGAGCAGTACTTC
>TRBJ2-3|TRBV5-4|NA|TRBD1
CASSLDRGVTDTQYF
TGTGCCAGCAGCCTGGACAGGGGGGTCACAGATACGCAGTATTTT
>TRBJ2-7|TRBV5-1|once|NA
CASSSFGGHYEQYF
TGTGCCAGCAGCTCTTTCGGGGGCCACTACGAGCAGTACTTC
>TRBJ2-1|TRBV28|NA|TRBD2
CASSGGGPLNEQFF
TGTGCCAGCAGTGGGGGAGGGCCCTTGAATGAGCAGTTCTTC
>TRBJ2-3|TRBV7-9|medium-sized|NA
CASSLENTQYF
TGTGCCAGCAGCTTAGAGAATACGCAGTATTTT
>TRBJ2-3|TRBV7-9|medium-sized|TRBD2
CASSLTGGRSTDTQYF
TGTGCCAGCAGCTTAACTGGCGGGAGAAGCACAGATACGCAGTATTTT
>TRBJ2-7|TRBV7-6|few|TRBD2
CASSLFSGAPYEQYF
TGTGCCAGCAGCCTTTTTAGCGGGGCTCCCTACGAGCAGTACTTC
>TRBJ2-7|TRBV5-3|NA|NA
CASSPLVGEQYF
TGTGCCAGCAGCCCTCTAGTGGGCGAGCAGTACTTC
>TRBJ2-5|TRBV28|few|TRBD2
CASSVGGGQETQYF
TGTGCCAGCAGTGTGGGGGGGGGCCAAGAGACCCAGTACTTC
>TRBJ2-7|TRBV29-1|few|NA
CSVELSDGSSYEQYF
TGCAGCGTGGAACTTTCGGACGGATCTTCCTACGAGCAGTACTTC
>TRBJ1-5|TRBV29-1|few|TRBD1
CSVPREDRGQGGNQPQHF
TGCAGCGTCCCTCGTGAGGACAGGGGGCAAGGTGGCAATCAGCCCCAGCATTTT
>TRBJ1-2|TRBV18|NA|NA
CASSQQGPNYGYTF
TGTGCCAGCTCTCAACAGGGACCTAACTATGGCTACACCTTC
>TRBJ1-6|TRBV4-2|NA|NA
CASSQDLSPRNSPLHF
TGTGCCAGCAGCCAGGATCTTTCGCCCCGGAATTCACCCCTCCACTTT
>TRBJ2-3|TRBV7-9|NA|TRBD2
CASSPHRTSGNTDTQYF
TGTGCCAGCAGCCCACATAGGACTAGCGGGAATACAGATACGCAGTATTTT
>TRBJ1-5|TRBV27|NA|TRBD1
CASRSDYRGRSNQPQHF
TGTGCCAGCAGAAGCGATTACAGGGGGCGAAGCAATCAGCCCCAGCATTTT
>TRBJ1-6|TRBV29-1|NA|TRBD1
CSVVETGGSPLHF
TGCAGCGTTGTGGAGACAGGGGGTTCACCCCTCCACTTT
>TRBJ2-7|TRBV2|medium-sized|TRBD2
CASSAKTSGRAGEQYF
TGTGCCAGCAGTGCAAAGACTAGCGGGAGGGCAGGCGAGCAGTACTTC
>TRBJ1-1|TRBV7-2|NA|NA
CASSLGGINTEAFF
TGTGCCAGCAGCTTAGGGGGAATTAACACTGAAGCTTTCTTT
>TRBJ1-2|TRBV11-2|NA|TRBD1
CASSRGTVRTGYTF
TGTGCCAGCAGCCGGGGGACAGTCCGGACGGGCTACACCTTC
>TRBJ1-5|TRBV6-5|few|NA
CASSSDGNSNQPQHF
TGTGCCAGCAGTTCCGACGGCAATAGCAATCAGCCCCAGCATTTT
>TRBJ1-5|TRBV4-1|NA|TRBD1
CASSQPRQGTNQPQHF
TGCGCCAGCAGCCAACCACGACAGGGCACCAATCAGCCCCAGCATTTT
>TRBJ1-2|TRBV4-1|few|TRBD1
CASSHDPGQKNYGYTF
TGTGCCAGCAGCCACGATCCGGGACAGAAAAACTATGGCTACACCTTC
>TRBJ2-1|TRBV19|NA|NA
CASSIGGVNEQFF
TGTGCCAGTAGTATAGGCGGGGTCAATGAGCAGTTCTTC
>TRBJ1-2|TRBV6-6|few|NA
CATFANYGYTF
TGTGCCACCTTCGCTAACTATGGCTACACCTTC
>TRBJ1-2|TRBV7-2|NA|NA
CASSLAATYNYCYTF
TGTGCCAGCAGCTTAGCTGCGACGTATAACTATTGCTACACCTTC
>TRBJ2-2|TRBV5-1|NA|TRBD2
CASSLTSAPGELFF
TGCGCCAGCAGCCTTACTAGCGCACCGGGGGAGCTGTTTTTT
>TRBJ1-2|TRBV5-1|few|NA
CASSPLDWNYGYTF
TGCGCCAGCAGCCCCCTGGACTGGAACTATGGCTACACCTTC
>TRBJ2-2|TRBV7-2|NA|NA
CASSSQGPQGRNTGELFF
TGTGCCAGCAGCTCGCAAGGACCACAGGGAAGAAACACCGGGGAGCTGTTTTTT
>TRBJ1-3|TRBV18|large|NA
CASSGGPVFSGNTIYF
TGTGCCAGCTCCGGAGGCCCAGTCTTCTCTGGAAACACCATATATTTT
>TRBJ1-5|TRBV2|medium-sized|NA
CASGVGGQSNQPQHF
TGTGCCAGCGGAGTAGGGGGGCAGAGCAATCAGCCCCAGCATTTT
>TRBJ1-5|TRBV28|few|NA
CASSLVRNQPQHF
TGTGCCAGCAGTTTAGTACGCAATCAGCCCCAGCATTTT
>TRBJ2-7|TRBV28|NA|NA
CASSLGGKGSYEQYF
TGTGCCAGCAGTTTAGGCGGGAAGGGCTCCTACGAGCAGTACTTC